The following is a T cell receptor beta chain sequence with its context. The sample is drawn from a study of blood T cell repertoires in COVID-19. The assay was immunoSEQ multiplex PCR, and TCRdb's table has in-frame clones only and misses some. Among 70,000 to 75,000 clones listed, roughly 79% were seen once. This TCR came from an older woman with acute or convalescent COVID-19. Sequencing was performed on peripheral blood.

In DNA form, the CDR3 reads TGTGCTAGTGGTACGGGGATTAGCAATCAGCCCCAGCATTTT. Its protein product is CASGTGISNQPQHF. V is TRBV12-5 and J is TRBJ1-5; D gene ambiguous. The CDR3 consists of 14 residues. Trimming took 5 bases from V and 0 from J, leaving 8 bases between them. The germline V gene encodes CDR1 LGHNT and CDR2 FRNRAP.